This TCR beta chain comes out of a study of T cell clonotyping in hematopoietic cell transplantation. Here immunoSEQ multiplex PCR was the method, and the copy in TCRdb shows in-frame clones only, minus some. Of approximately 17,000 clones in the sample, 85% to 90% were seen once. As for this clone: Its specificity is not known.

Trimming took off 1 base at V and 0 bases at J, with 9 bases between the two ends. Germline V gene sequence: CDR1 MGHRA, CDR2 YSYEKL. The CDR3 runs to 15 residues. Overall study results and limits: Pathologically expanded recipient clonotypes increased progressively from day 30 to day 180 as diversity fell.

The sample taken for sequencing was peripheral blood mononuclear cells. This receptor was taken from a man between 50 and 59 years old in good health. Some clones in this sample may be carry-over from other donors' samples. The gene calls are TRBV4-1 and TRBJ1-2, with D maybe TRBD1 (5 bases). The CDR3 loop is CASSQGDGANYGYTF. DNA of the CDR3: TGCGCCAGCAGCCAAGGGGACGGAGCTAACTATGGCTACACCTTC.